This record concerns one T cell receptor beta chain sequence. This entry is derived from a study of blood T cell repertoires in COVID-19. Repertoires were generated with immunoSEQ multiplex PCR, while TCRdb's copy carries only in-frame clones and drops some. The sample has roughly 110,000 clones; almost 85% are singletons. This CDR3 region has 11 residues. With 1 base removed from V and 7 bases from J, the gap between germline ends came to 5 bases. Germline V gene lookup returns CDR1 LGHDT and CDR2 YNNKEL (reference sequence). Sequencing used peripheral blood. The clonotype comes from a human donor in a cohort sampled during active COVID-19. The chain couples TRBV3-1 (or the pseudogene TRBV3-2) to TRBJ2-7; D is undetermined. The DNA of the CDR3 is TGTGCCAGCAGCCAAGTCTTAGAGCAGTACTTC. This encodes CASSQVLEQYF.